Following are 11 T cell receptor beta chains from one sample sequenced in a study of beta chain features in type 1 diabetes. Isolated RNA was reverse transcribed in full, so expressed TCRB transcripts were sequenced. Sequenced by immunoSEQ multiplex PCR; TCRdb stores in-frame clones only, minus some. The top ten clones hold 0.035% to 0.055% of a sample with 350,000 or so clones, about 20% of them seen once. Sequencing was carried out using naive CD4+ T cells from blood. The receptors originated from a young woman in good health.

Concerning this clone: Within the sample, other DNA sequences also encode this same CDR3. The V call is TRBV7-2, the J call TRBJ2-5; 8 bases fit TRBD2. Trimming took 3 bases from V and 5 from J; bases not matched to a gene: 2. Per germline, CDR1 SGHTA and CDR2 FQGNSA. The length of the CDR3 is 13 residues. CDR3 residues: CASSLSSGETQYF. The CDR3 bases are TGTGCCAGCAGCTTGTCTAGCGGGGAGACCCAGTACTTC.

Here the CDR3 reads CASSVGRNQETQYF. The CDR3 coding sequence is TGTGCCAGCAGCGTAGGGCGGAATCAAGAGACCCAGTACTTC. The chain combines TRBV9 with TRBJ2-5; D call uncertain. Germline CDR1 SGDLS, CDR2 YYNGEE. V was trimmed by 0 bases and J by 2 bases, leaving 8 bases between them. This CDR3 has 14 amino acids. Full variable domain (remainder filled in from reference TRBV9 and TRBJ2-5): DSGVTQTPKHLITATGQRVTLRCSPRSGDLSVYWYQQSLDQGLQFLIQYYNGEERAKGNILERFSAQQFPDLHSELNLSSLELGDSALYFCASSVGRNQETQYFGPGTRLLVL.

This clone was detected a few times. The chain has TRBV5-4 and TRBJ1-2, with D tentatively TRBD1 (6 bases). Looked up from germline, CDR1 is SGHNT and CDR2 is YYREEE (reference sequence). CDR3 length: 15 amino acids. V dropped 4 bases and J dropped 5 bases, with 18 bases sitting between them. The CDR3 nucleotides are TGTGCCAGCAGCGCTGGACAGTCCTTCTATTATGGCTACACCTTC. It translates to CASSAGQSFYYGYTF.

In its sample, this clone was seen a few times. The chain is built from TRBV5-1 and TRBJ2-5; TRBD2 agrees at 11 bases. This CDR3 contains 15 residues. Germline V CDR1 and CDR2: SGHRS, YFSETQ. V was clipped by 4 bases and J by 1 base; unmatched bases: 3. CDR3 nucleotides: TGCGCCAGCAGCGCACTAGCGGGAGTCCAAGAGACCCAGTACTTC. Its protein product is CASSALAGVQETQYF.

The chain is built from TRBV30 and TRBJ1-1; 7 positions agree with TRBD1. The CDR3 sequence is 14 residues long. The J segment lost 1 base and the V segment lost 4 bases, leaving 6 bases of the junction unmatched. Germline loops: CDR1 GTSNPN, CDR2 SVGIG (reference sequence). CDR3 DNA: TGTGCCTGGAACCGGGACAGACAGAACACTGAAGCTTTCTTT. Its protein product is CAWNRDRQNTEAFF. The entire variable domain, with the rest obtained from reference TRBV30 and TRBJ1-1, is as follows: SQTIHQWPATLVQPVGSPLSLECTVEGTSNPNLYWYRQAAGRGLQLLFYSVGIGQISSEVPQNLSASRPQDRQFILSSKKLLLSDSGFYLCAWNRDRQNTEAFFGQGTRLTVV.

The CDR3 is CAISESTGREFGGYTF. The CDR3 DNA is TGTGCCATCAGTGAGTCCACGGGGAGGGAATTCGGTGGCTACACCTTC. This chain connects TRBV10-3 to TRBJ1-2; D is unresolved. Germline CDR1 and CDR2: ENHRY and SYGVKD. V lost 0 bases and J lost 7, with 18 bases in between. The length of the CDR3 is 16 residues.

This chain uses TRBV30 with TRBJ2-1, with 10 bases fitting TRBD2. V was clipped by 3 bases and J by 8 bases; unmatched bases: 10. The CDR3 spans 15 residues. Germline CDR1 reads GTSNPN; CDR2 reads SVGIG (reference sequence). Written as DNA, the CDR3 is TGTGCCTGGAGCCCGGCGGGACTAGCGAAGGATGAGCAGTTCTTC. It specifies CAWSPAGLAKDEQFF.

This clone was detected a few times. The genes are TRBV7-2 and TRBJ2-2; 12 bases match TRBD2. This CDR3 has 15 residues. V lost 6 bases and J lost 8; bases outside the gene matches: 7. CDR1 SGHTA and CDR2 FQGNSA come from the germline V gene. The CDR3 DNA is TGTGCCAGCAGACAAGGACTAGCGGGATCAGGGGAGCTGTTTTTT. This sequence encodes CASRQGLAGSGELFF.

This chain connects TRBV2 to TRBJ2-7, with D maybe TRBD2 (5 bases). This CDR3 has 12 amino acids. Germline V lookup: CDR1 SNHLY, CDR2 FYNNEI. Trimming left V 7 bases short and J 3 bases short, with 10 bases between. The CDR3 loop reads CASTTRDYEQYF. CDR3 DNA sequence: TGTGCCAGCACGACCCGGGACTACGAGCAGTACTTC. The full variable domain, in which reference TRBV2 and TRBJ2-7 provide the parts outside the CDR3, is EPEVTQTPSHQVTQMGQEVILRCVPISNHLYFYWYRQILGQKVEFLVSFYNNEISEKSEIFDDQFSVERPDGSNFTLKIRSTKLEDSAMYFCASTTRDYEQYFGPGTRLTVT.

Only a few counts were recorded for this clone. The CDR3 spells CASSLDREETQYF. The CDR3 nucleotides are TGTGCCAGCAGCTTGGACAGGGAAGAGACCCAGTACTTC. V is TRBV7-2 and J is TRBJ2-5; 8 bases align to TRBD1. In germline, CDR1 is SGHTA, CDR2 FQGNSA. This CDR3 is 13 amino acids long. V was pared by 3 bases and J by 3 bases, with 0 bases of the junction left unmatched.

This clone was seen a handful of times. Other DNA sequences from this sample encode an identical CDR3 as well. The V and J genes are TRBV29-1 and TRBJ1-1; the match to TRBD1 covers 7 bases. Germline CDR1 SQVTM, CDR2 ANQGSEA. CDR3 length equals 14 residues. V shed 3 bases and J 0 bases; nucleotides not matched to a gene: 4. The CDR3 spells CSVDDRGLNTEAFF. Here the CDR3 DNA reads TGCAGCGTTGATGATAGGGGGCTGAACACTGAAGCTTTCTTT.